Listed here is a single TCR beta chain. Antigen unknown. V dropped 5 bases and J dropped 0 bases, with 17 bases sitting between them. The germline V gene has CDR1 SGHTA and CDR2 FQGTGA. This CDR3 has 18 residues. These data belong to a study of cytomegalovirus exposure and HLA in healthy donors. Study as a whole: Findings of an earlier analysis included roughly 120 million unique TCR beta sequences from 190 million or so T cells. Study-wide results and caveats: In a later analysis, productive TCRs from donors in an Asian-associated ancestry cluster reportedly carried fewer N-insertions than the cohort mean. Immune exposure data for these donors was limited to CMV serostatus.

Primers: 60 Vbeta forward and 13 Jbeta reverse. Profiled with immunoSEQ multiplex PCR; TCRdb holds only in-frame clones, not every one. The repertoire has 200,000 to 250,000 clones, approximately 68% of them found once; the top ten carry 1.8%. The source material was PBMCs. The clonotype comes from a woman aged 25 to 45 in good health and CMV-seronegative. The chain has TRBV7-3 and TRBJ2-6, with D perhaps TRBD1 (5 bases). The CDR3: CASSDDSSNLSGANVLTF. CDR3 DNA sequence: TGTGCCAGCAGCGACGACAGCTCCAACCTCTCTGGGGCCAACGTCCTGACTTTC.